These 7 T cell receptor beta chains came from one sample sequenced in a study of OX40 agonist ivuxolimab in advanced cancers. Only in-frame clones appear in the TCRdb table, and some are missing; sequencing was by immunoSEQ multiplex PCR. The data hold some 70,000 clones, with almost 85% observed a single time. This sample comprised CD4+ or CD8+ T cells sorted from blood, obtained in a trial of the OX40 agonist ivuxolimab. The receptor set was obtained from an adult with an advanced solid tumor such as melanoma, head and neck, liver or kidney cancer.

This clone was seen only once. The genes are TRBV30 and TRBJ2-1; D remains ambiguous. Trimming left V 3 bases short and J 4 bases short, with 4 bases between. The CDR3 consists of 11 residues. Germline values: CDR1 GTSNPN, CDR2 SVGIG (reference sequence). Here the CDR3 DNA reads TGTGCCTGGAGAGGGTACAATGAGCAGTTCTTC. It codes for CAWRGYNEQFF.

The chain carries TRBV5-1 and TRBJ2-7, with D possibly matching TRBD1 (5 bases). The V end was cut by 0 bases, the J end by 5 bases, with 12 bases between. CDR1 SGHRS and CDR2 YFSETQ come from the germline V gene. The CDR3 loop spans 14 amino acids. The CDR3 protein is CASSLGAGHDEQYF. Written as DNA, the CDR3 is TGCGCCAGCAGCTTGGGGGCAGGGCACGACGAGCAGTACTTC.

The V and J genes are TRBV5-4 and TRBJ1-1, with D tentatively TRBD1 (6 bases). This CDR3 comprises 17 residues. Trimming left V 3 bases short and J 4 bases short, with 22 bases between. Per germline, CDR1 SGHNT and CDR2 YYREEE (reference sequence). Here the CDR3 reads CASSSYPRGAGGTEAFF. CDR3 nucleotide sequence: TGTGCCAGCAGCTCCTACCCCAGGGGCGCGGGAGGCACTGAAGCTTTCTTT. Drawing the rest from reference TRBV5-4 and TRBJ1-1, the complete variable domain is ETGVTQSPTHLIKTRGQQVTLRCSSQSGHNTVSWYQQALGQGPQFIFQYYREEENGRGNFPPRFSGLQFPNYSSELNVNALELDDSALYLCASSSYPRGAGGTEAFFGQGTRLTVV.

The chain couples TRBV7-8 to TRBJ2-5; D is unclear. V was shortened by 3 bases and J by 9 bases, with 14 bases between the two germline ends. CDR3 length equals 13 residues. The germline V gene encodes CDR1 SGHVS and CDR2 FQNEAQ. In DNA, the CDR3 is TGTGCCAGCAGCTTTGAACGCTTCGGGCCCCAGTACTTC. This encodes CASSFERFGPQYF.

This chain uses TRBV30 with TRBJ1-2; maybe TRBD1 (5 bases). The CDR3 is 15 residues long. Trimming took 3 bases from V and 4 from J, leaving 18 bases between them. Per the germline V gene, CDR1 is GTSNPN and CDR2 is SVGIG (reference sequence). As DNA, the CDR3 is TGTGCCTGGAGCCCCGGTCTTGGGGGTATCTATGGCTACACCTTC. Translating it yields CAWSPGLGGIYGYTF.

This clone came up a few times. V is TRBV10-3 and J is TRBJ2-7, with 9 positions matching TRBD1. Germline V lookup: CDR1 ENHRY, CDR2 SYGVKD. V shed 1 base, J shed 6 bases, and the junction held 1 base outside the gene matches. CDR3 length: 13 amino acids. The CDR3, as DNA: TGTGCCATCAGTGAGTTGACAGGGGGCGAGCAGTACTTC. This codes for CAISELTGGEQYF.

V is TRBV2 and J is TRBJ2-3; possibly TRBD2 for D (5 bases). The V gene's germline CDR1 is SNHLY and CDR2 FYNNEI. The V end was cut by 6 bases, the J end by 4 bases, with 11 bases between. This CDR3 has 13 residues. CDR3 coding DNA: TGTGCCAGCAGCGGCGGGTTGGCAGATACGCAGTATTTT. It translates to CASSGGLADTQYF.